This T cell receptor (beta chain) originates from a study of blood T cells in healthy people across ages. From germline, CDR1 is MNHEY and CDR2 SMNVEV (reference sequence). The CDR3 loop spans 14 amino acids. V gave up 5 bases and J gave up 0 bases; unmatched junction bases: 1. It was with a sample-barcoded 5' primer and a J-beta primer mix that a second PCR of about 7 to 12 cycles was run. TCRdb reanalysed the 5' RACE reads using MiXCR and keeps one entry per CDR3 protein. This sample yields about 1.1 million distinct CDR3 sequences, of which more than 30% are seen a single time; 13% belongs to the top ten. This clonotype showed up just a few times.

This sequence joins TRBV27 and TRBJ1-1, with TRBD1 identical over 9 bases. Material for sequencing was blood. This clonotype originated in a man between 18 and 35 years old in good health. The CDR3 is CASSDRGVNTEAFF. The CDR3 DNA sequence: TGTGCCAGCAGTGACAGGGGGGTGAACACTGAAGCTTTCTTT.